These T cell receptor beta chains were read from a single sample in a study of Ad26.COV2.S vaccination and SARS-CoV-2 variants. Profiling relied on immunoSEQ multiplex PCR, and the TCRdb table lists in-frame clones only, not all of them. The sample consists of about 350,000 clones, 70% to 90% of them appearing once. The sample was peripheral blood, taken in a trial of Ad26.COV2.S vaccine versus placebo. The receptors shown here come from a person aged 18-60 years who received the Ad26.COV2.S COVID-19 vaccine or a placebo. CDR3s include the opening cysteine and the closing phenylalanine or tryptophan. A D gene is named only where the DNA matches it firmly.

V gene	D gene	CDR3 length	J gene	CDR3 DNA	CDR3 protein
TRBV4-1	TRBD1	15	TRBJ1-4	TGCGCCAGCAGGAAGACAGGGGCCGATAATGAAAAACTGTTTTTT	CASRKTGADNEKLFF
TRBV27	-	13	TRBJ1-1	TGTGCCAGCAGTTTACGGGAGGGGCTTGAAGCTTTCTTT	CASSLREGLEAFF
TRBV10-2	TRBD2	16	TRBJ2-3	TGCGCCAGCAGAGCGAGCGGGAGGGGCGGCACAGATACGCAGTATTTT	CASRASGRGGTDTQYF
TRBV28	-	14	TRBJ1-1	TGTGCCAGCAGGGCGGGAGGGGCTAGGACTGAAGCTTTCTTT	CASRAGGARTEAFF
TRBV5-1	-	14	TRBJ2-2	TGCGCCAGCAGCTTGGTTCGGGGCGCCGGGGAGCTGTTTTTT	CASSLVRGAGELFF
TRBV10-3	TRBD1	12	TRBJ1-2	TGTGCCATCAGTACTCAGGGGGCAGGCTACACCTTC	CAISTQGAGYTF
TRBV7-9	-	13	TRBJ1-1	TGTGCCAGCAGCCCCACGGGGGACACTGAAGCTTTCTTT	CASSPTGDTEAFF
TRBV5-1	TRBD2	14	TRBJ2-3	TGCGCCAGCAGCTTGGGTCAGGGAGGGGATACGCAGTATTTT	CASSLGQGGDTQYF
TRBV4-3	-	15	TRBJ2-7	TGCGCCAGCAGCCAAGTTTGGACACCGGACTACGAGCAGTACTTC	CASSQVWTPDYEQYF
TRBV30	-	13	TRBJ1-1	TGTGCCTGGGGGCACAGTGAGAACACTGAAGCTTTCTTT	CAWGHSENTEAFF
TRBV7-2	-	18	TRBJ1-4	TGTGCCAGCAGTCTTTTAGGGAACGTGGGTTATCCGGGTGAAAAACTGTTTTTT	CASSLLGNVGYPGEKLFF
TRBV27	-	17	TRBJ2-1	TGTGCCAGCAGTTTAACCCCCCTAGATACGGTTCGTAGTGAGCAGTTCTTC	CASSLTPLDTVRSEQFF